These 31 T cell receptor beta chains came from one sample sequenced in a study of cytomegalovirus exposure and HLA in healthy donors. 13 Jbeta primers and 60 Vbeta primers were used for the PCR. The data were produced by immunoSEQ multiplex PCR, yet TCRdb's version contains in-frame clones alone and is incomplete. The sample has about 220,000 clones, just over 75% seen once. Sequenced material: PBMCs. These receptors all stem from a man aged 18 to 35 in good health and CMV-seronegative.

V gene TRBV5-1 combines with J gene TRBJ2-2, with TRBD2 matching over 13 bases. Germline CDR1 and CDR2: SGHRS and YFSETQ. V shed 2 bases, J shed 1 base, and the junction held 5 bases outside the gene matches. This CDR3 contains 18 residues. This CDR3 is CASSFQGTSGMNTGELFF. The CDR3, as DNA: TGCGCCAGCAGCTTCCAGGGGACTAGCGGGATGAACACCGGGGAGCTGTTTTTT.

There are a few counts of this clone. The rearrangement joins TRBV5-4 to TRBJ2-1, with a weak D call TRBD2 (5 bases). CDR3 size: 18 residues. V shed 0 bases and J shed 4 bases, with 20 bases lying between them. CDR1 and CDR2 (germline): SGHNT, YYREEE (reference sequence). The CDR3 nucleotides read TGTGCCAGCAGCTTGGATACTAGGGTAAGGGTTGATTACAATGAGCAGTTCTTC. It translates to CASSLDTRVRVDYNEQFF.

The chain's CDR3 is CASSLTLAGEILSGYEQYF. DNA for the CDR3: TGCGCCAGCAGCTTGACACTAGCGGGAGAAATCCTCTCAGGGTACGAGCAGTACTTC. The J gene is TRBJ2-7, the V gene TRBV5-1; 11 positions match TRBD2. This CDR3 comprises 19 residues. J was trimmed by 4 bases and V by 1 base; bases with no gene match: 16. CDR1 is SGHRS and CDR2 is YFSETQ in the germline V gene.

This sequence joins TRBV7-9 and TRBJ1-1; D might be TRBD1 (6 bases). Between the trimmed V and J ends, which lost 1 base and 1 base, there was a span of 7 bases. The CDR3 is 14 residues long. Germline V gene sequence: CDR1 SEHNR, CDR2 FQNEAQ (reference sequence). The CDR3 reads CASSLEGENTEAFF. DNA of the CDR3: TGTGCCAGCAGCTTAGAGGGGGAGAACACTGAAGCTTTCTTT.

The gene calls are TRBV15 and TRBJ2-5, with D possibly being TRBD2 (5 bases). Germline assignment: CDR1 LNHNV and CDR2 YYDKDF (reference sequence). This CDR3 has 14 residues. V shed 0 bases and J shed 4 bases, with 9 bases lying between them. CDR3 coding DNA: TGTGCCACCAGCAGAGATGAGGGCCGAGAGACCCAGTACTTC. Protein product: CATSRDEGRETQYF.

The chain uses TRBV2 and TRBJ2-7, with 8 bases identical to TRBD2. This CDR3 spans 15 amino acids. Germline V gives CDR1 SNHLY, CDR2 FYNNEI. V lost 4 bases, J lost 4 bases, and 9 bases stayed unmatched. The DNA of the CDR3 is TGTGCCAGCAGTGCGCTACTACGCGGGGGGTACGAGCAGTACTTC. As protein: CASSALLRGGYEQYF.

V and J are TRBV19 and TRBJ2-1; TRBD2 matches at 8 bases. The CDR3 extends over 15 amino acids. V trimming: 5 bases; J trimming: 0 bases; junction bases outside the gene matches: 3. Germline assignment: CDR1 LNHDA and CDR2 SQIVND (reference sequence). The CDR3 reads CASSDGTSSYNEQFF. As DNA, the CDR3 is TGTGCCAGTAGTGACGGGACTAGCTCCTACAATGAGCAGTTCTTC.

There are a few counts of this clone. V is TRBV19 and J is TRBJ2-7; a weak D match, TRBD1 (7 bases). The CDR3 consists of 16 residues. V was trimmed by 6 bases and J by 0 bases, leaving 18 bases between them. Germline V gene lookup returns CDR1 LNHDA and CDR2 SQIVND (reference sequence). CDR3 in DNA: TGTGCCAGTAGCAGCCACGGGGGACAGTACTCCTACGAGCAGTACTTC. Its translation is CASSSHGGQYSYEQYF. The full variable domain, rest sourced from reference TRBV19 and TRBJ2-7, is DGGITQSPKYLFRKEGQNVTLSCEQNLNHDAMYWYRQDPGQGLRLIYYSQIVNDFQKGDIAEGYSVSREKKESFPLTVTSAQKNPTAFYLCASSSHGGQYSYEQYFGPGTRLTVT.

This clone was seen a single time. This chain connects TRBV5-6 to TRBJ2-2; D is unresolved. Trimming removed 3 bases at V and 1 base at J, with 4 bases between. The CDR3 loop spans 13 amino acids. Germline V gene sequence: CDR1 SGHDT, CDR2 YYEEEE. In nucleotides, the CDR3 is TGTGCCAGCAGCTCACAGAACACCGGGGAGCTGTTTTTT. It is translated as CASSSQNTGELFF.

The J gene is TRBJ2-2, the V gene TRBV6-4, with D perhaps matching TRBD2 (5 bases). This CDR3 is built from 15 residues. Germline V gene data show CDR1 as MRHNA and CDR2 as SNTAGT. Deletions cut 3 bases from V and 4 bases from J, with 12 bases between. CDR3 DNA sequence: TGTGCCAGCAGTGAAGGGAGTGGTGGCACCGGGGAGCTGTTTTTT. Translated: CASSEGSGGTGELFF.

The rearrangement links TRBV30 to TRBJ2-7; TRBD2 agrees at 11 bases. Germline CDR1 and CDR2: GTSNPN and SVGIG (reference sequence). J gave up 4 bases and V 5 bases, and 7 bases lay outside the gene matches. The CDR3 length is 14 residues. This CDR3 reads CAWGSGRAVYEQYF. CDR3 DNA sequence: TGTGCCTGGGGTAGCGGGAGGGCCGTATACGAGCAGTACTTC.

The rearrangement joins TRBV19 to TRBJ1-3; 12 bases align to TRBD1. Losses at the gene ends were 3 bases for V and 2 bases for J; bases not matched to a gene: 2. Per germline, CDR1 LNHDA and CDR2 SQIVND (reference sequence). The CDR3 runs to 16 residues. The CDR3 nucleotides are TGTGCCAGTAGTATGGGACAGGGGGCAACTGGAAACACCATATATTTT. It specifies CASSMGQGATGNTIYF. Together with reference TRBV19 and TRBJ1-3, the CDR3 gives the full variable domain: DGGITQSPKYLFRKEGQNVTLSCEQNLNHDAMYWYRQDPGQGLRLIYYSQIVNDFQKGDIAEGYSVSREKKESFPLTVTSAQKNPTAFYLCASSMGQGATGNTIYFGEGSWLTVV.

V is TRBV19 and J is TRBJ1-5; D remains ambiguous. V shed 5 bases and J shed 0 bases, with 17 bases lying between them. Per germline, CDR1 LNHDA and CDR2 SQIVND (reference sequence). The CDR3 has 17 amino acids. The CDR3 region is CASSPSRTGYSNQPQHF. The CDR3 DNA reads TGTGCCAGTAGTCCGAGCAGGACGGGATATAGCAATCAGCCCCAGCATTTT. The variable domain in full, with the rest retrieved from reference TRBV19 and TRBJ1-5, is DGGITQSPKYLFRKEGQNVTLSCEQNLNHDAMYWYRQDPGQGLRLIYYSQIVNDFQKGDIAEGYSVSREKKESFPLTVTSAQKNPTAFYLCASSPSRTGYSNQPQHFGDGTRLSIL.

The DNA for the CDR3 is TGTGCCAGCAGCCCAAAACCAACCAGCGGGAGCTTATACGAGCAGTACTTC. Translation gives CASSPKPTSGSLYEQYF. The V call is TRBV7-9, the J call TRBJ2-7, with TRBD2 matching over 8 bases. CDR1 SEHNR and CDR2 FQNEAQ come from the germline V gene (reference sequence). The CDR3 sequence is 17 residues long. V gave up 5 bases and J gave up 4 bases; unmatched junction bases: 16.

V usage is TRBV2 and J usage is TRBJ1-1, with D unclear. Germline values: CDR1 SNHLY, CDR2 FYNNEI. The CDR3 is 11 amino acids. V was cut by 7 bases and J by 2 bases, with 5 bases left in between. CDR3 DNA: TGTGCCAGCACCTTTAACACTGAAGCTTTCTTT. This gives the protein CASTFNTEAFF.

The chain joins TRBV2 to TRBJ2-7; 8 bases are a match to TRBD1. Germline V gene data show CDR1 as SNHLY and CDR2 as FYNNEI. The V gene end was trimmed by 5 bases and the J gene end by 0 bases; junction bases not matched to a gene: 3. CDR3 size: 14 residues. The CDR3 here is CASSRQGSSYEQYF. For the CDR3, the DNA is TGTGCCAGCAGTCGACAGGGGAGCTCCTACGAGCAGTACTTC.

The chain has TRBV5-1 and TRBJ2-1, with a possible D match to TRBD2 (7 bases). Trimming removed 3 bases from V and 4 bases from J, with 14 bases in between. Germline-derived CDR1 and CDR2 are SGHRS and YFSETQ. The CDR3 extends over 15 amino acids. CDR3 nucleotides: TGCGCCAGCAGCTCTACGGGGGGACAATACAATGAGCAGTTCTTC. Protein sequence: CASSSTGGQYNEQFF.

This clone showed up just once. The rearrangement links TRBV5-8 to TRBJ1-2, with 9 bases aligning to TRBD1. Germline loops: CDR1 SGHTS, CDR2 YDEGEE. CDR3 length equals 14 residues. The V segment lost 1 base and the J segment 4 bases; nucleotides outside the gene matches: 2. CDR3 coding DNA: TGTGCCAGCAGCTTGAGGGACAGGGTCTATGGCTACACCTTC. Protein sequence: CASSLRDRVYGYTF. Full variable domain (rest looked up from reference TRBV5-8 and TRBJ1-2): EAGVTQSPTHLIKTRGQQATLRCSPISGHTSVYWYQQALGLGLQFLLWYDEGEERNRGNFPPRFSGRQFPNYSSELNVNALELEDSALYLCASSLRDRVYGYTFGSGTRLTVV.

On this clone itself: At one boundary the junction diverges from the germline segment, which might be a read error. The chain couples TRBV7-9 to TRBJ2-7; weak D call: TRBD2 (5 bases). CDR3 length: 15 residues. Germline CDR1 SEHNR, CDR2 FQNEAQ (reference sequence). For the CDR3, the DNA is TGTTCCAGCAGCTTATCTGAGGGAACGTGGGGCGAGCAGTACTTC. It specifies CSSSLSEGTWGEQYF.

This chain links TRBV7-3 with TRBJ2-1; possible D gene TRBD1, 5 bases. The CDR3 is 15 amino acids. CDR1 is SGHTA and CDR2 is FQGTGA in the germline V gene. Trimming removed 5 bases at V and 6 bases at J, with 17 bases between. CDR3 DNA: TGTGCCAGCAGCCCAGGCAGGGTCAGTAGCAATGAGCAGTTCTTC. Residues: CASSPGRVSSNEQFF.

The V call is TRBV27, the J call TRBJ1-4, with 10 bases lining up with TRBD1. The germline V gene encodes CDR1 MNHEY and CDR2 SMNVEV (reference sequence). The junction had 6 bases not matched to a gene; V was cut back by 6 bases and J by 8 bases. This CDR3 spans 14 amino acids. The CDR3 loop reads CASRTGTGVEKLFF. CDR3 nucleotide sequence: TGTGCCAGCAGAACCGGGACAGGGGTAGAAAAACTGTTTTTT.

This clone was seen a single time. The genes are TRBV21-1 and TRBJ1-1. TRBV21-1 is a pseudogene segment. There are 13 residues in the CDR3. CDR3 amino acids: CASSKGGNTEAFF. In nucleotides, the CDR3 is TGTGCCAGCAGCAAGGGGGGGAACACTGAAGCTTTCTTT.

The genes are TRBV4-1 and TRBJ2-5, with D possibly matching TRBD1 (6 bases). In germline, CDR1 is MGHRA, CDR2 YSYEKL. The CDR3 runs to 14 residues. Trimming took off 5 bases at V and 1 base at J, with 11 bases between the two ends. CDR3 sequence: CASSADRSQETQYF. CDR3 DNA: TGCGCCAGCAGCGCCGACAGGTCCCAAGAGACCCAGTACTTC.

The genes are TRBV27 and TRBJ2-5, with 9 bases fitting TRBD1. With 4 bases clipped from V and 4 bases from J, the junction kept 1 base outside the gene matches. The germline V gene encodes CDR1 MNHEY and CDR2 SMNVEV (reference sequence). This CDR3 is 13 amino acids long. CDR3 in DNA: TGTGCCAGCAGTTGGACAGGGGCAGAGACCCAGTACTTC. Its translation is CASSWTGAETQYF.

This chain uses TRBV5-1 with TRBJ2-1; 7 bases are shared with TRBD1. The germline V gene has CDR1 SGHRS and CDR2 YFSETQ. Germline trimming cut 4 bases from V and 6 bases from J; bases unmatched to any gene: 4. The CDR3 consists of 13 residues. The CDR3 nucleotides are TGCGCCAGCAGCCTAGGACAGGCCAATGAGCAGTTCTTC. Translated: CASSLGQANEQFF.

This CDR3 is CASSLFTGGIEKLFF. CDR3 in DNA: TGTGCCAGTTCTCTCTTTACAGGGGGCATTGAAAAACTGTTTTTT. V and J are TRBV9 and TRBJ1-4; 9 nucleotides agree with TRBD1. The CDR3 consists of 15 residues. CDR1 and CDR2 (germline): SGDLS, YYNGEE. With V trimmed by 8 bases and J by 7 bases, 12 bases remained unmatched.

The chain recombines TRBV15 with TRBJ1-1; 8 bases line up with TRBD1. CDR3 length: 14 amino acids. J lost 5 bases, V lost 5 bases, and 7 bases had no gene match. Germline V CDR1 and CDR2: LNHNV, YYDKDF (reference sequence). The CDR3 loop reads CATSSRTGLTEAFF. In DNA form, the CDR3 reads TGTGCCACCAGCTCCCGGACAGGGTTAACTGAAGCTTTCTTT.

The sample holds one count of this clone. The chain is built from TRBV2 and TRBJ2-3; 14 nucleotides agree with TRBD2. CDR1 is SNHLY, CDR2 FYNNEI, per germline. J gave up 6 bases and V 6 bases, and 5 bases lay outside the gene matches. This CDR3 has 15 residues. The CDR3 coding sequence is TGTGCCAGCAGGGTGGGACTAGCGGGGGTGGATACGCAGTATTTT. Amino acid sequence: CASRVGLAGVDTQYF.

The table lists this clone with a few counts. The CDR3 reads CASRTVGSGGPFNYGYTF. CDR3 DNA: TGTGCCAGCAGAACCGTAGGCTCAGGGGGACCTTTTAACTATGGCTACACCTTC. The chain uses TRBV28 and TRBJ1-2, with 7 bases identical to TRBD1. V was clipped by 6 bases and J by 1 base; unmatched bases: 17. From germline, CDR1 is MDHEN and CDR2 SYDVKM. The CDR3 sequence is 18 residues long.

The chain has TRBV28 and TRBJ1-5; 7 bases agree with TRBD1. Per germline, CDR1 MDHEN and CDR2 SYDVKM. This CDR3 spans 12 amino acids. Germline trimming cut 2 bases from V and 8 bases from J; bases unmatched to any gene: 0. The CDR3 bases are TGTGCCAGCAGTTTAGACAGGGAGCCCCAGCATTTT. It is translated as CASSLDREPQHF.

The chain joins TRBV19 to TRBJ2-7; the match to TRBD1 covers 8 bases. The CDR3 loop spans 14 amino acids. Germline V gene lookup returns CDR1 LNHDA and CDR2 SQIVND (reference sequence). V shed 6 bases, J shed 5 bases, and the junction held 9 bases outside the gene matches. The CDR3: CASRRTGYTNEQYF. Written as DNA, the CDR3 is TGTGCCAGTAGGCGGACAGGGTATACCAACGAGCAGTACTTC. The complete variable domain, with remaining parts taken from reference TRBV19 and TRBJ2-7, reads DGGITQSPKYLFRKEGQNVTLSCEQNLNHDAMYWYRQDPGQGLRLIYYSQIVNDFQKGDIAEGYSVSREKKESFPLTVTSAQKNPTAFYLCASRRTGYTNEQYFGPGTRLTVT.